This T cell receptor beta chain was retrieved from a study of T cell responses to AZD1222 COVID-19 vaccine. Overall study results and limits: White British ancestry dominated among donors, who included more females, and clonal diversity was possibly underestimated. Unmutated variant regions are reportedly targeted by nearly half of spike-specific TCRs. Just a handful of AZD1222 recipients tested seropositive at baseline.

Some clones are missing from TCRdb's copy, which holds only in-frame ones; the method was immunoSEQ multiplex PCR. The repertoire has around 150,000 clones, approximately 88% of them found once; the top ten carry 2% to 2.5%. For this clone: Antigen: not known. One end of the junction varies from germline; a read error may be responsible.

CDR1 SSHAT and CDR2 FNYEAQ come from the germline V gene (reference sequence). The CDR3 totals 16 residues. Material: peripheral blood, obtained on day 0 of AZD1222 vaccination. This sequence joins TRBV7-7 and TRBJ2-5; 14 nucleotides align to TRBD2. The source of this sequence is an adult in good health. CDR3 sequence (DNA): TGTGCTAGCAGCTTGGGACTAGCGGGAGTTAGAGAGACCCAGTACTTC. Residues: CASSLGLAGVRETQYF.